This TCR beta chain was identified in a study of T-cell reconstitution after alpha-beta-depleted transplantation in children. Findings of the study overall: Several hundred expanded graft clones reportedly supplied alpha-beta T cells about two months after transplant. T-cell counts and diversity at one year following transplant were attributed mainly to newly produced T cells. Where some patients showed high TCRbeta diversity at day 60, it came from recipient T cells and thymic progenitors that had survived.

The authors prepared the TCRbeta library with unique molecular identifiers. TCRdb redid the calling of the PCR reads with MiXCR, one entry per CDR3 protein. The profile shows roughly 490,000 distinct CDR3 sequences, about 10% of them singletons. Of note for this clonotype: The antigen is unknown.

The CDR3 length is 16 residues. V lost 4 bases to trimming and J lost 6 bases; unmatched junction nucleotides: 7. Germline V lookup: CDR1 LGHNA, CDR2 YSLEER. The source material was PBMCs, mostly from graft donor cells, sampled 180 days after TCRalphabeta/CD19-depleted stem cell transplant. This TCR came from a female patient between 2 and 15 years old who had a stem cell transplant for aplastic anemia, so the T cells may come from the graft donor. The rearrangement joins TRBV4-3 to TRBJ2-1, with 12 positions matching TRBD2. CDR3 coding DNA: TGCGCCAGCAGCCCGACTAGCGGGAGTATCTTCAATGAGCAGTTCTTC. Residues: CASSPTSGSIFNEQFF.